This T cell receptor (beta chain) originates from a study of blood T cell repertoires in COVID-19. Original processing methods: Amplification with reference gene primers provided the estimates of nucleated cell counts. The assay was immunoSEQ multiplex PCR, and TCRdb's table has in-frame clones only and misses some. V and J calls and clone size are as listed in that table; D and trimming were resolved from the DNA. This table holds about 250,000 clones, roughly 89% found once. V was trimmed by 1 base and J by 6 bases, leaving 12 bases between them. Germline values: CDR1 SGHAT, CDR2 FQNNGV. The CDR3 is 14 residues long.

The rearrangement joins TRBV11-2 to TRBJ1-2; possibly TRBD1 for D (6 bases). This receptor was identified in a woman aged 30 to 39 with acute COVID-19. Sequencing was done on a sample of PBMCs or T cells enriched from blood (not recorded which). The CDR3 DNA is TGTGCCAGCAGCTTAGCCCCACAGGGCCATGGCTACACCTTC. Translated: CASSLAPQGHGYTF.